Reported below is one T cell receptor (beta chain). The antigen remains undetermined. The data stem from a study of shared clonotypes between healthy human individuals. Broader study findings: As a rule, naive subsets had a larger estimated richness than memory subsets.

This CDR3 spans 14 amino acids. V dropped 4 bases and J dropped 5; count of bases not matched to a gene: 7. Germline assignment: CDR1 MNHEY and CDR2 SMNVEV (reference sequence). Naive CD8 cells lacked CD45RO and underwent positive selection for CCR7, leaving out terminally differentiated effector memory CD45RA+ cells. Sequencing was at deep level. Some 30,000 T cell genomes, or roughly 200 ng DNA, went into the sorted-subset replicate PCRs. Some clones are missing from TCRdb's copy, which holds only in-frame ones; the method was immunoSEQ multiplex PCR. The table has more than 600,000 clones, roughly 94% seen once.

The rearrangement joins TRBV27 to TRBJ2-5, with TRBD2 identical over 7 bases. Sequenced: naive CD8+ T cells sorted from blood. The TCR was taken from a man under 40 in good health. The CDR3 is CASSSSGEPETQYF. The CDR3 coding sequence is TGTGCCAGCAGTTCTAGCGGTGAGCCGGAGACCCAGTACTTC.